What follows is one T cell receptor (beta chain) and its context. Antigen unknown. The sample originates from a study of glioma-infiltrating T cells after dendritic cell vaccination. Study-wide background: At biweekly intervals, patients got three intradermal dendritic cell vaccine injections.

This CDR3 is 15 amino acids long. Germline V CDR1 and CDR2: SGHVS, FNYEAQ. The ends lost 3 bases at V and 5 bases at J; junction bases unmatched: 8. The primer mix had 60 V beta and 13 J beta primers. Profiled with immunoSEQ multiplex PCR; TCRdb holds only in-frame clones, not every one. This sample has about 76,000 clones, with around 86% found just once. Time point: after dendritic cell vaccination, including at tumor progression/relapse. Blood PBMC samples: pre-vaccination, two weeks post third vaccination, and at tumor progression. Broader study findings: Complete blood and tumor specimen sets were limited to few patients.

Sequences were derived from blood, sampled after dendritic cell vaccination. The chain combines TRBV7-6 with TRBJ2-5; TRBD1 agrees at 8 bases. The sequence was obtained from a human donor with glioblastoma. The CDR3 sequence: CASSFTTGAFETQYF. The CDR3 bases are TGTGCCAGCAGCTTTACGACAGGGGCGTTTGAGACCCAGTACTTC.